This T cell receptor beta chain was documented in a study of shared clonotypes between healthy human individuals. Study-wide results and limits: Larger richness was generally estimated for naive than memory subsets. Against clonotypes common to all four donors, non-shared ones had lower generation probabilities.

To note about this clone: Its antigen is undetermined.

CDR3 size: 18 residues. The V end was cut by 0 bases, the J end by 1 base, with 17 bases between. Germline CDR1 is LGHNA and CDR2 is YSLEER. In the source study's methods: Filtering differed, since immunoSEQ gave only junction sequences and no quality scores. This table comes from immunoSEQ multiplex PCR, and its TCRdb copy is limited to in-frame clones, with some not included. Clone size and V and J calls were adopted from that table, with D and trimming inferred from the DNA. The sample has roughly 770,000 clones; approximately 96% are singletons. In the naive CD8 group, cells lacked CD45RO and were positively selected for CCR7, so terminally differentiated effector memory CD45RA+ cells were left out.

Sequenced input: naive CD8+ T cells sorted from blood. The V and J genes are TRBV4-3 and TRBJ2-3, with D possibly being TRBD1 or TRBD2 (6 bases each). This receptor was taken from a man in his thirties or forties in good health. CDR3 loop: CASSQDSPRGDGTDTQYF. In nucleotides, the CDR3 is TGCGCCAGCAGCCAAGACAGTCCGAGGGGGGACGGCACAGATACGCAGTATTTT.